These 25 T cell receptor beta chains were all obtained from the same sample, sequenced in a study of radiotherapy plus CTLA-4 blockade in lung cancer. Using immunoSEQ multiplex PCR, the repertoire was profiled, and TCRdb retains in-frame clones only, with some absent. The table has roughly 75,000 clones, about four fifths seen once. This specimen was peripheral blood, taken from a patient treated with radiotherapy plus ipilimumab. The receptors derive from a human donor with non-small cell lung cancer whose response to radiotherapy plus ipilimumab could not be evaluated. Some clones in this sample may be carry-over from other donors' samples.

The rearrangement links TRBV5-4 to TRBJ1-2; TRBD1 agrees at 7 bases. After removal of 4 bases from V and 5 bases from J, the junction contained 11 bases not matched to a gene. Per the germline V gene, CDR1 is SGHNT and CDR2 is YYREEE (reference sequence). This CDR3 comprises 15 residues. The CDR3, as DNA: TGTGCCAGCAGCCCGACGGACAGGCCCCAATATGGCTACACCTTC. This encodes CASSPTDRPQYGYTF.

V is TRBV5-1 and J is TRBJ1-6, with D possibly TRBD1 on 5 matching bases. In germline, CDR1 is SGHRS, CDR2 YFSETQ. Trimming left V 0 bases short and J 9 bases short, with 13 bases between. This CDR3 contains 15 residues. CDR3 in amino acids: CASSLATGVGSPLHF. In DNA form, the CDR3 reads TGCGCCAGCAGCTTGGCCACGGGGGTAGGTTCACCCCTCCACTTT.

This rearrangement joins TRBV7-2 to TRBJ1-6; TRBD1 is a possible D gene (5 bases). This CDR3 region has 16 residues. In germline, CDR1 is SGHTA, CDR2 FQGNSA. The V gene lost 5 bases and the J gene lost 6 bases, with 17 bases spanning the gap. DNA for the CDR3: TGTGCCAGCAGCCCGTCTCAGGGATCACCTAATTCACCCCTCCACTTT. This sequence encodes CASSPSQGSPNSPLHF.

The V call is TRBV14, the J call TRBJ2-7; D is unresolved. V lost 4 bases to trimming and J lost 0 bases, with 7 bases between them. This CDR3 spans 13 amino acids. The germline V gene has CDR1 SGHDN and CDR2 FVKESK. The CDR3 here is CASSRTFSYEQYF. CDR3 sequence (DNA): TGTGCCAGCAGCCGAACATTCTCCTACGAGCAGTACTTC.

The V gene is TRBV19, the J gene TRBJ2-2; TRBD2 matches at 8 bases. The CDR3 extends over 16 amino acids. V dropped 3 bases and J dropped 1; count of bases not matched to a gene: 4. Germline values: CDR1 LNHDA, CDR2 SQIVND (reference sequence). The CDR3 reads CASSIGAGVNTGELFF. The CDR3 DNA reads TGTGCCAGTAGTATTGGAGCGGGGGTGAACACCGGGGAGCTGTTTTTT. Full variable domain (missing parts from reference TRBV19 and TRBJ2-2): DGGITQSPKYLFRKEGQNVTLSCEQNLNHDAMYWYRQDPGQGLRLIYYSQIVNDFQKGDIAEGYSVSREKKESFPLTVTSAQKNPTAFYLCASSIGAGVNTGELFFGEGSRLTVL.

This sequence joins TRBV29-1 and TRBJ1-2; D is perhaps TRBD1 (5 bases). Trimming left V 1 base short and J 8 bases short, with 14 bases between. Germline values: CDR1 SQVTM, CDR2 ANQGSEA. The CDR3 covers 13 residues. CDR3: CSVEAGGGGGYTF. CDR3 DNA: TGCAGCGTTGAAGCGGGGGGTGGCGGGGGCTACACCTTC.

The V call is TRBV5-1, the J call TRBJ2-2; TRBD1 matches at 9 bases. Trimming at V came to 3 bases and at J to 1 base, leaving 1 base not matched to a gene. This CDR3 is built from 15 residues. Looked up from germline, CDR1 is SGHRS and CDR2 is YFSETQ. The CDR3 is CASSWGQGNTGELFF. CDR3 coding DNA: TGCGCCAGCAGCTGGGGACAGGGGAACACCGGGGAGCTGTTTTTT.

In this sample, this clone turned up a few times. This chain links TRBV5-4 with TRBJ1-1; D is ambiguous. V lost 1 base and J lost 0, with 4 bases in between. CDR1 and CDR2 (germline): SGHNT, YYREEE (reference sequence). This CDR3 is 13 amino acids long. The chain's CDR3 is CASSLPVNTEAFF. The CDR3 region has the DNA TGTGCCAGCAGCTTGCCGGTGAACACTGAAGCTTTCTTT.

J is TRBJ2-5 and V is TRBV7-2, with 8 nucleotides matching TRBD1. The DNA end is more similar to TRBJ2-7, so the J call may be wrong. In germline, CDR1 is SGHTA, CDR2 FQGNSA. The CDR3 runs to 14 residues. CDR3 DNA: TGTGCCAGCAGCGCCCGACAGGGGACCTACGAGCAGTACTTC. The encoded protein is CASSARQGTYEQYF.

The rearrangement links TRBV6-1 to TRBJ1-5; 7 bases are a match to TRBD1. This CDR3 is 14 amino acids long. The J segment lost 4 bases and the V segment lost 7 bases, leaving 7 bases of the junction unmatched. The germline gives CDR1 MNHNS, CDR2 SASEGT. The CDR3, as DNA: TGTGCCAGCAATCCGACAGGGTCGAATCAGCCCCAGCATTTT. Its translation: CASNPTGSNQPQHF.

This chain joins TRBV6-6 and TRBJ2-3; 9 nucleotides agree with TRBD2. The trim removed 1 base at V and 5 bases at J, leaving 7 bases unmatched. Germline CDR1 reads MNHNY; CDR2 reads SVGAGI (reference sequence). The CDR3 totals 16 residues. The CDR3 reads CASSYFAGGQEDTQYF. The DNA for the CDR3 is TGTGCCAGCAGTTACTTTGCGGGGGGGCAGGAAGATACGCAGTATTTT.

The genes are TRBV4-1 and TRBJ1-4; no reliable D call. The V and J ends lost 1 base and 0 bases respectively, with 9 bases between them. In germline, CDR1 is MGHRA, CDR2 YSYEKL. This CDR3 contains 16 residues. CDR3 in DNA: TGCGCCAGCAGCCAAGGCTATCAAGCAACTAATGAAAAACTGTTTTTT. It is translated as CASSQGYQATNEKLFF.

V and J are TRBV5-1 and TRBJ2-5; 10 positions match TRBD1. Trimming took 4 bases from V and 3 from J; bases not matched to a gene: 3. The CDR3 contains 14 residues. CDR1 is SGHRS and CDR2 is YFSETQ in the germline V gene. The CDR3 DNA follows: TGCGCCAGCAGCCAGGGACAGGGGAAAGAGACCCAGTACTTC. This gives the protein CASSQGQGKETQYF.

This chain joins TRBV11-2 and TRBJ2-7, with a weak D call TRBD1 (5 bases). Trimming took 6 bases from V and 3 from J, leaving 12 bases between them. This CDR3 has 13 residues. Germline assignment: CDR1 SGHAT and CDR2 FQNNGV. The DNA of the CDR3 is TGTGCCAGCAGAGAAGACAGTTTCTACGAGCAGTACTTC. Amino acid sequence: CASREDSFYEQYF. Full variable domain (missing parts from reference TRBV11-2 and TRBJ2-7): EAGVAQSPRYKIIEKRQSVAFWCNPISGHATLYWYQQILGQGPKLLIQFQNNGVVDDSQLPKDRFSAERLKGVDSTLKIQPAKLEDSAVYLCASREDSFYEQYFGPGTRLTVT.

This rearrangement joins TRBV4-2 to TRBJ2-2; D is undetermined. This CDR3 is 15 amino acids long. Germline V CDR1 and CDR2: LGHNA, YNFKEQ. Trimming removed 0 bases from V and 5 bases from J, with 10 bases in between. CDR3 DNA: TGTGCCAGCAGCCAAGAGAGACACTTGACCGGGGAGCTGTTTTTT. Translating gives CASSQERHLTGELFF.

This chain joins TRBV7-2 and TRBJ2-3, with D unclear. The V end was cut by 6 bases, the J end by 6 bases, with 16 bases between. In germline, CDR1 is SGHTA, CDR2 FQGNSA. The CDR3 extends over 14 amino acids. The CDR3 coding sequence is TGTGCCAGCAGGTTCTCTACATCGAGGGATACGCAGTATTTT. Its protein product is CASRFSTSRDTQYF.

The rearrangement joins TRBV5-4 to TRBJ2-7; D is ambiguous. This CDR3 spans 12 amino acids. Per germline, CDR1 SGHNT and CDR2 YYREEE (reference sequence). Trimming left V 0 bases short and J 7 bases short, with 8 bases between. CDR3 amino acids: CASSLDSREQYF. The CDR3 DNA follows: TGTGCCAGCAGCTTGGACAGTCGGGAGCAGTACTTC. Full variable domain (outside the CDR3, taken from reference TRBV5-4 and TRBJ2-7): ETGVTQSPTHLIKTRGQQVTLRCSSQSGHNTVSWYQQALGQGPQFIFQYYREEENGRGNFPPRFSGLQFPNYSSELNVNALELDDSALYLCASSLDSREQYFGPGTRLTVT.

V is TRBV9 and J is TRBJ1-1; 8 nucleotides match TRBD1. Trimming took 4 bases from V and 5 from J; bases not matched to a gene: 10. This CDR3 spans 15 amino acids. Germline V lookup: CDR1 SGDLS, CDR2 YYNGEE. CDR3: CASSPKTGAYTEAFF. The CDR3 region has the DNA TGTGCCAGCAGCCCGAAGACAGGGGCATATACTGAAGCTTTCTTT. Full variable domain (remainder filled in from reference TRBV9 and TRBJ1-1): DSGVTQTPKHLITATGQRVTLRCSPRSGDLSVYWYQQSLDQGLQFLIQYYNGEERAKGNILERFSAQQFPDLHSELNLSSLELGDSALYFCASSPKTGAYTEAFFGQGTRLTVV.

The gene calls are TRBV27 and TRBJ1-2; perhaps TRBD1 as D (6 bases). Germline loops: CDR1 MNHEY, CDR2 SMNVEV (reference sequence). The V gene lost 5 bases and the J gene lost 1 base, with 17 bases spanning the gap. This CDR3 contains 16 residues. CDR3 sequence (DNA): TGTGCCAGCAGTCCCTTGGGGACAAGGTTTAACTATGGCTACACCTTC. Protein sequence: CASSPLGTRFNYGYTF.

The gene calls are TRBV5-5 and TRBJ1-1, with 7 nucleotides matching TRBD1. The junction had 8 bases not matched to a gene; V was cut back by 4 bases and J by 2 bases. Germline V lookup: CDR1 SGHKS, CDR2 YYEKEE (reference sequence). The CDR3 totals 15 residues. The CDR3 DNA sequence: TGTGCCAGCAGCCCCCTCCAGGGGGTAAACACTGAAGCTTTCTTT. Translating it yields CASSPLQGVNTEAFF. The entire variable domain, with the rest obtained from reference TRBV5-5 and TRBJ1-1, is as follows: DAGVTQSPTHLIKTRGQQVTLRCSPISGHKSVSWYQQVLGQGPQFIFQYYEKEERGRGNFPDRFSARQFPNYSSELNVNALLLGDSALYLCASSPLQGVNTEAFFGQGTRLTVV.

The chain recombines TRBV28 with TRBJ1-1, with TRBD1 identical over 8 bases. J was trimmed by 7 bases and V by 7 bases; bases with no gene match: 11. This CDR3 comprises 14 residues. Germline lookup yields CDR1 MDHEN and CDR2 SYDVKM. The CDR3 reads CASIPPGGAGEAFF. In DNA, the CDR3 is TGTGCCAGCATCCCCCCAGGGGGCGCTGGTGAAGCTTTCTTT.

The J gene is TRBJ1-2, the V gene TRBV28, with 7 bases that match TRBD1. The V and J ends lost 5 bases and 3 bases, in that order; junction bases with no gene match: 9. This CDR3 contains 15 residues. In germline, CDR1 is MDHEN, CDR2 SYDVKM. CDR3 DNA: TGTGCCAGCAGTCTCCTACCCGGGACAGACTATGGCTACACCTTC. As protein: CASSLLPGTDYGYTF.

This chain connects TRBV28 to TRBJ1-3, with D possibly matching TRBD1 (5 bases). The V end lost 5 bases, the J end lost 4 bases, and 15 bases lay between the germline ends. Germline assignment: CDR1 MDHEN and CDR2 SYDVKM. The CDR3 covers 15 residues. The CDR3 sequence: CASSGAGFSGNTIYF. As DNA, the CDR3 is TGTGCCAGCAGTGGGGCAGGGTTCAGCGGAAACACCATATATTTT.

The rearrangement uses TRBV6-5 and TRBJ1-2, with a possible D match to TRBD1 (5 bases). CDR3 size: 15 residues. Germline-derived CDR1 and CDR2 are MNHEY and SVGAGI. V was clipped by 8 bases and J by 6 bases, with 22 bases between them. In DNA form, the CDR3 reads TGTGCCAGCGGTAGGGAGGGAGGGGCCGTGAATGGCTACACCTTC. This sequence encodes CASGREGGAVNGYTF.

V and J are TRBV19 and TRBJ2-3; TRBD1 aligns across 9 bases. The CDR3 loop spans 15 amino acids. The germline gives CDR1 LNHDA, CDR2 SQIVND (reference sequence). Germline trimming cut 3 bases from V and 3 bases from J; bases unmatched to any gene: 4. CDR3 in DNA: TGTGCCAGTAGTATCCGGGACAGGGATACAGATACGCAGTATTTT. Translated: CASSIRDRDTDTQYF. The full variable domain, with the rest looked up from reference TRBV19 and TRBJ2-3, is DGGITQSPKYLFRKEGQNVTLSCEQNLNHDAMYWYRQDPGQGLRLIYYSQIVNDFQKGDIAEGYSVSREKKESFPLTVTSAQKNPTAFYLCASSIRDRDTDTQYFGPGTRLTVL.